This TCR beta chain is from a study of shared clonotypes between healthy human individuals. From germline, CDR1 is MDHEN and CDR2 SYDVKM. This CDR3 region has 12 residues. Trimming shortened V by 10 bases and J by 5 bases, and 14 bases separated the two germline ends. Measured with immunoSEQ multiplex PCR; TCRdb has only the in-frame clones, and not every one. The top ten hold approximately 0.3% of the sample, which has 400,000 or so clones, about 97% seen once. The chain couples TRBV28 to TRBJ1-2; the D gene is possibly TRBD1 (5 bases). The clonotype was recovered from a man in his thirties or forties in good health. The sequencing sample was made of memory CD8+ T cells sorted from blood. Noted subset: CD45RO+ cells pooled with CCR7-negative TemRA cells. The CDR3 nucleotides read TGTGCCAACGGTGGGGGTAGTTATGGCTACACCTTC. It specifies CANGGGSYGYTF.